This T cell receptor beta chain was obtained from a study of cytomegalovirus exposure and HLA in healthy donors. The PCR contained 60 Vbeta and 13 Jbeta primers. Profiling relied on immunoSEQ multiplex PCR, and the TCRdb table lists in-frame clones only, not all of them. The table lists fewer than 70,000 clones, 65% to 75% of them singletons, with around 10% in the top ten. In germline, CDR1 is SGHAT, CDR2 FQNNGV. Unmatched junction bases numbered 2, after V lost 0 bases and J lost 2 bases. This CDR3 comprises 15 residues. The chain has TRBV11-2 and TRBJ1-1; the match to TRBD1 covers 8 bases. Sequencing was performed on PBMCs. This clonotype was obtained from a woman aged 55-75 years in good health and CMV-seropositive. The CDR3 bases are TGTGCCAGCAGCTTAGAGACAGGGGTAAACACTGAAGCTTTCTTT. Translated, it gives CASSLETGVNTEAFF.